One sample yielded the 23 T cell receptor beta chains listed below, sequenced in a study of blood T cells in healthy people across ages (dated by TCRdb to between 2015 and 2017). The library was obtained by 5' RACE. Instrument used: Illumina HiSeq 2500. A second 7 to 11 cycle PCR used a sample-barcoded 5' primer and a J-beta primer mix. TCRdb took the public reads, trimmed them with fastp at Q25, ran MiXCR for clone calling and kept in-frame beta chains. Merged by CDR3 protein, the rows form single entries marked with the most common genes and DNA. The sample yields about a million distinct CDR3 sequences; approximately 38% were counted once. About 12% of the sample rests with the top ten. The specimen was blood. The receptors here all came from a man between 18 and 29 years old in good health.

J is TRBJ2-6 and V is TRBV12-3 or TRBV12-4; no clear D gene. The CDR3 is made up of 15 amino acids. Trimming took 5 bases from V and 0 from J, leaving 8 bases between them. CDR3 in amino acids: CASSNNPSGANVLTF. The DNA of the CDR3 is TGTGCCAGCAGTAATAATCCCTCTGGGGCCAACGTCCTGACTTTC.

This clonotype occurred once. The chain combines TRBV2 with TRBJ2-2, with D perhaps being TRBD1 or TRBD2 (5 bases each). Germline V gene lookup returns CDR1 SNHLY and CDR2 FYNNEI. Trimming removed 6 bases from V and 4 bases from J, with 12 bases in between. This CDR3 spans 14 amino acids. The CDR3 bases are TGTGCCAGCAGCGCCGGGGCCATCACCGGGGAGCTGTTTTTT. It encodes CASSAGAITGELFF.

J is TRBJ1-1 and V is TRBV2; 10 nucleotides agree with TRBD1. J gave up 11 bases and V 3 bases, and 9 bases lay outside the gene matches. CDR1 and CDR2 from the germline V gene are SNHLY and FYNNEI. The CDR3 sequence is 14 residues long. CDR3 in amino acids: CASSEPDRGDRAFF. The CDR3, as DNA: TGTGCCAGCAGTGAGCCGGACAGGGGGGATAGGGCTTTCTTT. The full variable domain, rest sourced from reference TRBV2 and TRBJ1-1, is EPEVTQTPSHQVTQMGQEVILRCVPISNHLYFYWYRQILGQKVEFLVSFYNNEISEKSEIFDDQFSVERPDGSNFTLKIRSTKLEDSAMYFCASSEPDRGDRAFFGQGTRLTVV.

This chain joins TRBV5-5 and TRBJ2-5; D perhaps matches TRBD1 (6 bases). V was cut by 4 bases and J by 5 bases, with 18 bases left in between. In germline, CDR1 is SGHKS, CDR2 YYEKEE (reference sequence). This CDR3 has 15 residues. CDR3 sequence: CASSPYHRVRETQYF. The CDR3 region has the DNA TGTGCCAGCAGCCCGTATCACAGGGTTAGGGAGACCCAGTACTTC. The full variable domain, its missing parts supplied by reference TRBV5-5 and TRBJ2-5, is DAGVTQSPTHLIKTRGQQVTLRCSPISGHKSVSWYQQVLGQGPQFIFQYYEKEERGRGNFPDRFSARQFPNYSSELNVNALLLGDSALYLCASSPYHRVRETQYFGPGTRLLVL.

This chain links TRBV2 with TRBJ2-2, with 9 bases identical to TRBD2. CDR1 is SNHLY and CDR2 is FYNNEI in the germline V gene. Germline trimming cut 5 bases from V and 3 bases from J; bases unmatched to any gene: 7. The CDR3 is 16 residues long. The DNA for the CDR3 is TGTGCCAGCAGTTACCCTAGCGGGGAACACACCGGGGAGCTGTTTTTT. This gives the protein CASSYPSGEHTGELFF.

This rearrangement joins TRBV10-3 to TRBJ2-5; possible D gene TRBD2, 5 bases. V gave up 0 bases and J gave up 4 bases, with 9 bases separating them. Germline CDR1 ENHRY, CDR2 SYGVKD. The CDR3 covers 14 residues. The chain's CDR3 is CAISESVAGETQYF. CDR3 nucleotides: TGTGCCATCAGTGAGTCTGTGGCGGGAGAGACCCAGTACTTC.

The genes are TRBV13 and TRBJ2-3, with 7 bases matching TRBD1. The CDR3 sequence is 15 residues long. Germline V gene lookup returns CDR1 PRHDT and CDR2 FYEKMQ (reference sequence). J lost 4 bases, V lost 5 bases, and 9 bases had no gene match. This chain's CDR3 is CASSLQGQRPDTQYF. The CDR3 region has the DNA TGTGCCAGCAGCCTCCAGGGACAGCGGCCAGATACGCAGTATTTT.

The chain employs TRBV7-9 and TRBJ1-4, with unresolved D. Per germline, CDR1 SEHNR and CDR2 FQNEAQ (reference sequence). This CDR3 has 16 residues. The ends were cut back, 1 base at V and 0 bases at J, with 9 bases in the middle. DNA of the CDR3: TGTGCCAGCAGCTTAGGGGCAGAAGCAACTAATGAAAAACTGTTTTTT. Its protein is CASSLGAEATNEKLFF.

This rearrangement joins TRBV6-2 or TRBV6-3 to TRBJ2-6, with D possibly being TRBD2 (5 bases). Looked up from germline, CDR1 is MNHEY and CDR2 is SVGEGT. This CDR3 is built from 15 residues. V was cut by 3 bases and J by 2 bases, with 8 bases left in between. In nucleotides, the CDR3 is TGTGCCAGCAGTTATGGAGGAGCTGGGGCCAACGTCCTGACTTTC. This encodes CASSYGGAGANVLTF.

This clonotype was seen a handful of times. The V gene is TRBV29-1, the J gene TRBJ2-1; no clear D gene. Germline CDR1 SQVTM, CDR2 ANQGSEA. Trimming took off 1 base at V and 3 bases at J, with 4 bases between the two ends. The CDR3 has 12 residues. The chain's CDR3 is CSVEANYNEQFF. CDR3 nucleotides: TGCAGCGTTGAAGCCAACTACAATGAGCAGTTCTTC.

The chain has TRBV20-1 and TRBJ1-5, with unresolved D. The CDR3 totals 16 residues. V lost 0 bases, J lost 1 base, and 13 bases lay in between. The germline V gene encodes CDR1 DFQATT and CDR2 SNEGSKA (reference sequence). CDR3 in amino acids: CSARDSRPTSNQPQHF. DNA of the CDR3: TGCAGTGCTAGAGATTCGAGGCCGACGAGCAATCAGCCCCAGCATTTT.

The chain carries TRBV7-3 and TRBJ1-5, with D possibly matching TRBD1 (6 bases). The V gene lost 2 bases and the J gene lost 0 bases, with 17 bases spanning the gap. This CDR3 is built from 18 residues. In germline, CDR1 is SGHTA, CDR2 FQGTGA. The CDR3 loop is CASSLVGRGLPSNQPQHF. The CDR3 nucleotides are TGTGCCAGCAGCTTAGTTGGCAGGGGATTACCTAGCAATCAGCCCCAGCATTTT. Using reference TRBV7-3 and TRBJ1-5 for the parts outside the CDR3, the full variable domain is GAGVSQTPSNKVTEKGKYVELRCDPISGHTALYWYRQSLGQGPEFLIYFQGTGAADDSGLPNDRFFAVRPEGSVSTLKIQRTERGDSAVYLCASSLVGRGLPSNQPQHFGDGTRLSIL.

The V call is TRBV4-2, the J call TRBJ2-2; 9 bases are shared with TRBD2. Trimming took 2 bases from V and 3 from J; bases not matched to a gene: 4. The germline V gene has CDR1 LGHNA and CDR2 YNFKEQ. The CDR3 covers 16 residues. CDR3 residues: CASSQRRGGHTGELFF. The CDR3 DNA reads as TGTGCCAGCAGCCAACGGCGGGGGGGGCACACCGGGGAGCTGTTTTTT.

The genes are TRBV12-3 or TRBV12-4 and TRBJ1-2, with D hard to call. This CDR3 comprises 14 residues. The V and J ends lost 9 bases and 4 bases respectively, with 18 bases between them. CDR3 amino acids: CARHTGPETYGYTF. The CDR3 bases are TGTGCCAGACATACCGGCCCGGAGACCTATGGCTACACCTTC.

The V and J genes are TRBV20-1 and TRBJ1-1; D is undetermined. The CDR3 extends over 13 amino acids. V was clipped by 3 bases and J by 5 bases, with 13 bases between them. Germline loops: CDR1 DFQATT, CDR2 SNEGSKA (reference sequence). CDR3 residues: CSARVAPGTEAFF. CDR3 bases: TGCAGTGCTAGGGTCGCCCCTGGGACTGAAGCTTTCTTT.

Concerning this clonotype: At one end, the junction sequence differs from germline, possibly due to a read error. The chain has TRBV7-9 and TRBJ1-1, with D maybe TRBD1 (5 bases). There are 15 residues in the CDR3. Germline CDR1 SEHNR, CDR2 FQNEAQ (reference sequence). CDR3: CASQGGRARNTEAFF. CDR3 in DNA: TGTGCCAGCCAAGGAGGCAGGGCAAGGAACACTGAAGCTTTCTTC.

This clonotype was seen only a few times. The chain recombines TRBV12-5 with TRBJ1-5; TRBD1 is a possible D gene (6 bases). Trimming took off 6 bases at V and 0 bases at J, with 9 bases between the two ends. The CDR3 consists of 14 residues. CDR1 and CDR2 (germline): LGHNT, FRNRAP. The CDR3 nucleotides are TGTGCTAGTGGGGGGGCCGGTAGCAATCAGCCCCAGCATTTT. It is translated as CASGGAGSNQPQHF.

This clonotype was seen a few times. The rearrangement joins TRBV29-1 to TRBJ1-2; D unresolved. Germline V gives CDR1 SQVTM, CDR2 ANQGSEA. There are 16 residues in the CDR3. Trimming removed 1 base at V and 5 bases at J, with 20 bases between. In DNA, the CDR3 is TGCAGCGTTGAAGCGCAGCTCGAAGAGGTCCGATATGGCTACACCTTC. Translating it yields CSVEAQLEEVRYGYTF.

The table lists this clonotype with a few counts. The chain has TRBV5-1 and TRBJ2-3; D is perhaps TRBD1 (5 bases). This CDR3 is built from 13 residues. V lost 4 bases and J 4 bases, leaving 10 bases between the germline ends. In germline, CDR1 is SGHRS, CDR2 YFSETQ. The CDR3 loop is CASSVVGADTQYF. The DNA for the CDR3 is TGCGCCAGCAGCGTGGTAGGGGCAGATACGCAGTATTTT.

This clonotype occurred many times. The V gene is TRBV12-3 or TRBV12-4, the J gene TRBJ1-2; no definite D call. V was cut by 1 base and J by 2 bases, with 8 bases left in between. The CDR3 has 14 residues. CDR3 sequence reads: CASSLDRLNYGYTF. The CDR3 DNA is TGTGCCAGCAGTTTAGACAGACTGAACTATGGCTACACCTTC.

J is TRBJ1-1 and V is TRBV18; TRBD1 might be the D (5 bases). The CDR3 is made up of 16 amino acids. Trimming removed 2 bases from V and 2 bases from J, with 15 bases in between. Germline V gene lookup returns CDR1 KGHSH and CDR2 LQKENI. CDR3 in DNA: TGTGCCAGCTCACCAGTCTCAGGGAGGGATAACACTGAAGCTTTCTTT. Translated: CASSPVSGRDNTEAFF. Full variable domain (outside the CDR3, taken from reference TRBV18 and TRBJ1-1): NAGVMQNPRHLVRRRGQEARLRCSPMKGHSHVYWYRQLPEEGLKFMVYLQKENIIDESGMPKERFSAEFPKEGPSILRIQQVVRGDSAAYFCASSPVSGRDNTEAFFGQGTRLTVV.

This chain links TRBV7-8 with TRBJ2-1; D unresolved. CDR3 length: 12 amino acids. Germline V gives CDR1 SGHVS, CDR2 FQNEAQ. V lost 1 base and J 9 bases, leaving 7 bases between the germline ends. CDR3 amino acids: CASSLDLGEQFF. DNA of the CDR3: TGTGCCAGCAGCTTAGACCTAGGTGAGCAGTTCTTC.

J is TRBJ1-5 and V is TRBV7-2; 7 positions agree with TRBD1. This CDR3 spans 16 amino acids. Trimming cost V 5 bases and J 3 bases; bases outside gene matches: 10. Germline CDR1 and CDR2: SGHTA and FQGNSA. Here the CDR3 DNA reads TGTGCCAGCAGCACCCAATCGGGACAGACCAATCAGCCCCAGCATTTT. Translation gives CASSTQSGQTNQPQHF.